This is a list of T cell receptor beta chains from one sample in a study of shared clonotypes between healthy human individuals. Assay: immunoSEQ multiplex PCR; the TCRdb copy retains only in-frame clones and omits some. The data show some 2 million clones, about 95% seen once. Sequencing used naive CD8+ T cells sorted from blood. The source of these receptors is a man aged 18 to 30 in good health. Both conserved end residues are part of each CDR3. Each record gives: clone size, V gene, J gene, D gene, CDR3 DNA, CDR3 protein. The D gene is left open where the match is weak. Rows give clone size only sometimes, using once, few, many, or a class for an expanded clone.

clone_size: .
v_call: TRBV30
j_call: TRBJ2-6
d_call: TRBD1
cdr3_nt: TGTGCCTGGAAGACAGGGAACTTGTATGGGGCCAACGTCCTGACTTTC
cdr3_aa: CAWKTGNLYGANVLTF

clone_size: .
v_call: TRBV5-1
j_call: TRBJ2-1
d_call: TRBD2
cdr3_nt: TGCGCCAGCAGCCCCTCAGCGGGAAGAGACAATGAGCAGTTCTTC
cdr3_aa: CASSPSAGRDNEQFF

clone_size: once
v_call: TRBV28
j_call: TRBJ1-5
d_call: .
cdr3_nt: TGTGCCAGCAGTTTACTCTTGGGGTCGCCCCAGGATCAGCCCCAGCATTTT
cdr3_aa: CASSLLLGSPQDQPQHF

clone_size: .
v_call: TRBV11-3
j_call: TRBJ2-1
d_call: TRBD1
cdr3_nt: TGTGCCAGCAGCACGGGGACAGGCGTCTACAATGAGCAGTTCTTC
cdr3_aa: CASSTGTGVYNEQFF

clone_size: .
v_call: TRBV13
j_call: TRBJ2-7
d_call: .
cdr3_nt: TGTGCCAGCAGCTTAGAGGGGGTAGAAGACAGGTACTACGAGCAGTACTTC
cdr3_aa: CASSLEGVEDRYYEQYF

clone_size: once
v_call: TRBV6-5
j_call: TRBJ2-2
d_call: .
cdr3_nt: TGTGCCAGCAGTTACTCGGCAGGGGAGAACACCGGGGAGCTGTTTTTT
cdr3_aa: CASSYSAGENTGELFF

clone_size: .
v_call: TRBV7-8
j_call: TRBJ2-7
d_call: TRBD2
cdr3_nt: TGTGCCAGCAGCCCCGGACTAGCGGGAGGGGAGGAGCAGTACTTC
cdr3_aa: CASSPGLAGGEEQYF

clone_size: .
v_call: TRBV2
j_call: TRBJ2-3
d_call: .
cdr3_nt: TGTGCCAGCAGTGGACGGGAGTCGGGCACAGATACGCAGTATTTT
cdr3_aa: CASSGRESGTDTQYF

clone_size: .
v_call: TRBV27
j_call: TRBJ1-5
d_call: .
cdr3_nt: TGTGCCAGCAGTCCCTCAGGAAGCAATCAGCCCCAGCATTTT
cdr3_aa: CASSPSGSNQPQHF

clone_size: once
v_call: TRBV7-2
j_call: TRBJ2-1
d_call: .
cdr3_nt: TGTGCCAGCGTCCTAGGGGGGCGCTTATACAATGAGCAGTTCTTC
cdr3_aa: CASVLGGRLYNEQFF

clone_size: .
v_call: TRBV7-9
j_call: TRBJ2-3
d_call: .
cdr3_nt: TGTGCCAGCAGCTTATTAGCGGATACGCAGTATTTT
cdr3_aa: CASSLLADTQYF

clone_size: once
v_call: TRBV6-6
j_call: TRBJ2-2
d_call: .
cdr3_nt: TGTGCCAGCAGCTTAAGTGGTTGGGGGAACACCGGGGAGCTGTTTTTT
cdr3_aa: CASSLSGWGNTGELFF

clone_size: .
v_call: TRBV21-1
j_call: TRBJ2-7
d_call: .
cdr3_nt: TGTGCCAGCAGCAAACGCAAGCTAGCGGGAGGTTACGAGCAGTACTTC
cdr3_aa: CASSKRKLAGGYEQYF

clone_size: .
v_call: TRBV4-1
j_call: TRBJ2-1
d_call: .
cdr3_nt: TGCGCCAGCAGCCATTCTGAGGGGCAAGAGCAGTTCTTC
cdr3_aa: CASSHSEGQEQFF

clone_size: .
v_call: TRBV27
j_call: TRBJ2-7
d_call: TRBD1
cdr3_nt: TGTGCCAGCAGTTCCTCGACAGGGGAATTCTCCTACGAGCAGTACTTC
cdr3_aa: CASSSSTGEFSYEQYF

clone_size: .
v_call: TRBV5-6
j_call: TRBJ2-7
d_call: TRBD1
cdr3_nt: TGTGCCAGCAGCTTTGGGACAGGGGGAATTGAGCAGTACTTC
cdr3_aa: CASSFGTGGIEQYF

clone_size: .
v_call: TRBV19
j_call: TRBJ2-3
d_call: .
cdr3_nt: TGTGCCAGTAGTATTGGGAGTACGCAGTATTTT
cdr3_aa: CASSIGSTQYF

clone_size: .
v_call: TRBV7-9
j_call: TRBJ1-2
d_call: TRBD1
cdr3_nt: TGTGCCAGCAGCCTGACAGGGCTAGGCTATGGCTACACCTTC
cdr3_aa: CASSLTGLGYGYTF

clone_size: .
v_call: TRBV5-1
j_call: TRBJ1-6
d_call: .
cdr3_nt: TGCGCCAGCAGCTTGGAATCAGGGGCTTATAATTCACCCCTCCACTTT
cdr3_aa: CASSLESGAYNSPLHF

clone_size: .
v_call: TRBV7-9
j_call: TRBJ2-3
d_call: TRBD2
cdr3_nt: TGTGCCAGCAGCTTGACTAGCGGGGGGGACGATACGCAGTATTTT
cdr3_aa: CASSLTSGGDDTQYF

clone_size: .
v_call: TRBV4-3
j_call: TRBJ2-3
d_call: .
cdr3_nt: TGCGCCAGCAGCCCAGGAGGATCAGGCACAGATACGCAGTATTTT
cdr3_aa: CASSPGGSGTDTQYF

clone_size: .
v_call: TRBV7-9
j_call: TRBJ1-2
d_call: .
cdr3_nt: TGTGCCAGCAGCGTTAGGGGGAAGCCCTACCTACAGGGCGGCTATGGCTACACCTTC
cdr3_aa: CASSVRGKPYLQGGYGYTF

clone_size: .
v_call: TRBV10-1
j_call: TRBJ1-1
d_call: .
cdr3_nt: TGCGCCAGCAGTGATGAGATTAACACTGAAGCTTTCTTT
cdr3_aa: CASSDEINTEAFF

clone_size: .
v_call: TRBV6-5
j_call: TRBJ2-7
d_call: .
cdr3_nt: TGTGCCGTACTAATATTCTACGAGCAGTACTTC
cdr3_aa: CAVLIFYEQYF

clone_size: few
v_call: TRBV4-1
j_call: TRBJ1-5
d_call: .
cdr3_nt: TGCGCCAGCAGCCAAGATTGGGAGGAGGCCACCAGGGGAGCCCAGCATTTT
cdr3_aa: CASSQDWEEATRGAQHF